The T cell receptor beta chain described here comes from a study of prognosis after radiotherapy for stage I lung cancer (dated by TCRdb to the early 2020s). Some background on the complete study: Between April 2018 and January 2019, 15 to 20 stage I NSCLC patients were enrolled in Nanjing, China. The study took one blood sample before SBRT and one after SBRT from each of some 20 patients and sequenced all 40 or so samples. Ages in the cohort of approximately 13 men and about six women ranged from 53 to 84 years, with a median of 74. The study profiled peripheral blood TCR beta repertoires from stage I NSCLC patients before and after stereotactic body radiotherapy and related them to distant failure. Squamous cell carcinoma histology was identified in roughly seven patients, and adenocarcinoma histology was identified in about 12 patients. All patients were regarded as medically inoperable, because of comorbidities in about a dozen patients and refusal of surgery in several patients. Five patients had oligometastatic NSCLC after surgical resection of the primary tumor, and fourteen had newly diagnosed primary stage I lung tumors. SBRT was delivered in 3 to 5 fractions with a biologically effective dose of at least 100 Gy, and image-guided IMRT or VMAT was used for delivery. In every patient, SBRT was given without any concurrent therapy. Distant metastases were developed by four of the 19 patients after SBRT, at a median of around seven months, whereas no significant progression was observed in the other 15 patients.

Two rounds of multiplex PCR on genomic DNA were used to amplify the TCR beta CDR3 region. In the first round of PCR, primers specific to each TRBV and TRBJ gene were used, and the primer sequences are filed in Chinese patent CN105087789A. Universal primers were used in the second round of PCR. The Roche High Pure PCR Template Preparation Kit was used to extract genomic DNA from frozen PBMCs. The libraries underwent paired-end sequencing with 151 bp reads on an Illumina HiSeq 3000. The study's processing was this. Raw reads lacking the multiplex PCR primer sequences were removed with CutAdapt. PEAR was used to merge high-quality paired reads into contigs. TRB V, D and J gene segments were assigned to each contig with MiXCR by alignment to reference sequences. CDR3 sequences were clustered by base quality and sequence similarity to remove sequencing errors. Diversity was calculated as Shannon entropy divided by the natural log of the number of productive TCR sequences. Clonality was computed as one minus the ratio of Shannon entropy to the natural log of the number of unique clonotypes. Using the Youden index from ROC curves, the researchers picked the repertoire-metric cut-offs for progression-free survival, and all analyses were carried out in R 3.5.3. Using fastp at Q25 and MiXCR, TCRdb reprocessed the public reads and kept productive beta chains. Entries that share a CDR3 protein sequence are merged under the most common genes and DNA. The V and J calls follow TCRdb's processing rather than the paper's. The sample has nearly 25,000 distinct CDR3 sequences on record, around 36% of them singletons. The ten most abundant clones make up 62% of the sample.

The V end loses 0 bases and the J end loses 7 bases, and a stretch of 13 bases separates them. Taken from cysteine to phenylalanine, the CDR3 has 15 residues. The entry retains the CDR3 DNA only, 45 bases that are in frame from base 1. CDR1 and CDR2, per the germline V gene, are MGHRA and YSYEKL. All patients had node-negative disease on CT and PET/CT, and none had a history of other malignancies or prior chemotherapy or radiotherapy. Roughly 5.9 milliliters of peripheral venous blood were drawn into EDTA tubes at each of two time points. PBMCs were isolated by Ficoll-Paque Plus density-gradient centrifugation. Immediately after collection, samples were stored at -80 degrees C until analysis. This clonotype came up many times. Its antigen has not been determined. It has no much larger one-base neighbor in the sample; base qualities were not kept. Study-level results and caveats: Tumor specificity of expanded TCR clones was not determined. Post-SBRT Shannon entropy and its change from baseline were lower in patients who developed distant metastases; baseline Shannon entropy was not associated with metastases. Unique TCR clone counts fell after SBRT (median 10,088 before versus approximately 6,300 after; Wilcoxon paired P=0.011). All reported P values were unadjusted for multiple comparisons. Differences by metastasis status were reportedly seen in TRBV and TRBJ usage frequencies, involving two V genes at baseline and, after SBRT, 9 or 10 V genes and two J genes. The study was limited by the small cohort and short follow-up, and independent validation of the study findings is required.

The sequence joins TRBV4-1 to TRBJ1-3; TRBD1 is a weak D gene call, 5 bases matching. The sequence was collected from a donor over 45 with non-small cell lung cancer. Sample: PBMCs, taken before or after stereotactic body radiation therapy (not recorded which). The DNA sequence is TGCGCCAGCAGCCAAGAGGAAAGGGCAGGGAACACCATATATTTT. Translated, this gives CASSQEERAGNTIYF.